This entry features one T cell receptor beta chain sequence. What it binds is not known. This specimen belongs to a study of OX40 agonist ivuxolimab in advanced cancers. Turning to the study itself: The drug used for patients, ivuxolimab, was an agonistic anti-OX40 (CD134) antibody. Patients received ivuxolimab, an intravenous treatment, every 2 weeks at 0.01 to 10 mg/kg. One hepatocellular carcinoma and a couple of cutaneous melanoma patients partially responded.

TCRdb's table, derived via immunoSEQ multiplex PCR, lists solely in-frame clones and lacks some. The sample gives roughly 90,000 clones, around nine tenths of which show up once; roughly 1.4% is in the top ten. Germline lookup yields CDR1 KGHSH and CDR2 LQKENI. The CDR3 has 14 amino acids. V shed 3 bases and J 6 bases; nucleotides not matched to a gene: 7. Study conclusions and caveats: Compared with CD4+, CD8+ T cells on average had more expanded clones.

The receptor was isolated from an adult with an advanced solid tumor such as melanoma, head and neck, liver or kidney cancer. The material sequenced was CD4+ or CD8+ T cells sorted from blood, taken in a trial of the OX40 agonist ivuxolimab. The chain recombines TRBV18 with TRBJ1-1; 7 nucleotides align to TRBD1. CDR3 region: CASSPRQGEAEAFF. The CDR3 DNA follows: TGTGCCAGCTCACCCAGGCAGGGGGAGGCTGAAGCTTTCTTT.